The 19 T cell receptor delta chains below were found in one sample sequenced in a study of gamma delta lymphoproliferative disorders and STAT genes. TCRdb fed the multiplex PCR reads into CATT to redo clone calling. The sample includes hundreds of delta-chain clones, 2.5% to 3% seen only once; the top ten take roughly 70%. The receptor sequences were amplified from genomic DNA of peripheral blood mononuclear cells. Sequences were obtained from blood. These receptors were obtained from a human donor in good health.

Judged by abundance, this clone is medium-sized. Since a far larger clone is one base different, this is likely a read error. This sample also contains other DNA sequences that code for the same CDR3. The rearrangement uses TRDV2 and TRDJ3; 8 nucleotides match TRDD3. Germline CDR1 reads GEAIGNYY; CDR2 reads EKD. This CDR3 is built from 18 residues. With V trimmed by 7 bases and J by 0 bases, 10 bases remained unmatched. In nucleotides, the CDR3 is TGTGCCTGCGTCACACTGGGGGGAAGCTCCTGGGACACCCGACAGATGTTTTTC. Its translation is CACVTLGGSSWDTRQMFF.

Comments on this clone: This likely traces to a read error, being one base from a far larger clone. This sample includes further DNA sequences coding for the same CDR3. The chain employs TRDV2 and TRDJ3; the match to TRDD3 covers 10 bases. CDR3 length: 19 residues. Germline V gene data show CDR1 as GEAIGNYY and CDR2 as EKD. Unmatched junction bases numbered 6, after V lost 1 base and J lost 1 base. DNA for the CDR3: TGTGCCTGTGACACTCTGGGGGATAAGGAATCCTGGGACACCCGACAGATGTTTTTC. Protein sequence: CACDTLGDKESWDTRQMFF.

On this clone: Only one base separates this from a far larger clonotype, so it likely reflects a read error. This CDR3 is also generated by other DNA sequences in the sample. The chain recombines TRDV2 with TRDJ3, with 8 bases that match TRDD3. This CDR3 comprises 19 residues. The V gene end was trimmed by 1 base and the J gene end by 1 base; junction bases not matched to a gene: 8. The germline gives CDR1 GEAIGNYY, CDR2 EKD. CDR3 nucleotide sequence: TGTGCCTGTGACACTCTGGGGGACAAGGAGTCCTGGGACACCCGACAGATGTTTTTC. This sequence encodes CACDTLGDKESWDTRQMFF.

This clone was seen a handful of times. The chain joins TRDV2 to TRDJ1, with 8 positions matching TRDD3. CDR3 size: 18 residues. The ends lost 0 bases at V and 3 bases at J; junction bases unmatched: 14. Germline V gene sequence: CDR1 GEAIGNYY, CDR2 EKD. The CDR3 is CACDTVGLGENGADKLIF. In DNA, the CDR3 is TGTGCCTGTGACACCGTAGGGCTGGGGGAAAACGGGGCCGATAAACTCATCTTT.

This clone was seen a few times. Given a far larger clone just one base away, this is likely a sequencing read error. This CDR3 reads CAFRPSYGVYGRVKLIF. The CDR3 nucleotides read TGTGCCTTTCGGCCTTCCTACGGAGTCTATGGACGGGTTAAACTCATCTTT. The V call is TRDV3, the J call TRDJ1; the match to TRDD2 covers 9 bases. V dropped 2 bases and J dropped 7; count of bases not matched to a gene: 20. The CDR3 sequence is 17 residues long. Germline values: CDR1 TVYSNPD, CDR2 GDNSRS (reference sequence). Full variable domain (remainder filled in from reference TRDV3 and TRDJ1): CDKVTQSSPDQTVASGSEVVLLCTYDTVYSNPDLFWYRIRPDYSFQFVFYGDNSRSEGADFTQGRFSVKHILTQKAFHLVISPVRTEDSATYYCAFRPSYGVYGRVKLIFGKGTRVTVEP.

This clone was found a few times. This probably arose from a read error, given a far larger clone one base away. V and J are TRDV2 and TRDJ2; D unclear. The CDR3 covers 13 residues. The germline gives CDR1 GEAIGNYY, CDR2 EKD. CDR3 bases: TGTGCCTGTGACACCGGAGTGACAGCACAACCCTTCTTT. Its protein product is CACDTGVTAQPFF.

On this clone itself: This likely traces to a read error, being one base from a far larger clone. The sample has other DNA sequences that encode this CDR3 too. The V and J genes are TRDV2 and TRDJ3; TRDD3 matches 10 bases. Germline V gene data show CDR1 as GEAIGNYY and CDR2 as EKD. The J segment lost 1 base and the V segment lost 4 bases, leaving 9 bases of the junction unmatched. The CDR3 extends over 19 amino acids. The CDR3 DNA follows: TGTGCCTGTGATACTCTGGGGGATAAGGAGTCCTGGGACACCCGACAGATGTTTTTC. Residues: CACDTLGDKESWDTRQMFF.

In the case of this clone: With only one base between it and a far larger clone, this is likely a read error. Other DNA variants within this sample encode the same CDR3. The V and J genes are TRDV2 and TRDJ1; 9 positions match TRDD2. Germline V gene data show CDR1 as GEAIGNYY and CDR2 as EKD. This CDR3 has 18 residues. With V trimmed by 5 bases and J by 0 bases, 15 bases remained unmatched. CDR3 nucleotides: TGTGCCTGTGTCCTAGTCTCCTTCCTACCCACCGACACCGATAAACTCATCTTT. As protein: CACVLVSFLPTDTDKLIF.

On this clone: TCRdb's entry gives the protein of a much larger clone, which mismatches this DNA's translation at residue 3, likely from a read error; the protein reported here is translated from the DNA. The gene calls are TRDV3 and TRDJ1, with TRDD2 matching over 9 bases. This CDR3 region has 17 residues. Germline V gives CDR1 TVYSNPD, CDR2 GDNSRS (reference sequence). The J segment lost 7 bases and the V segment lost 5 bases, leaving 23 bases of the junction unmatched. CDR3 DNA sequence: TGTGCCCTTCAGCCTTCCTACGGAGTCTATGGACGGGTTAAACTCATCTTT. Protein sequence: CALQPSYGVYGRVKLIF.

On this clone itself: A far larger clone is one nucleotide away, so this likely arose from a read error. Additional DNA sequences in this sample encode the identical CDR3. This chain uses TRDV2 with TRDJ2; no firm D call. Trimming took 0 bases from V and 3 from J, leaving 4 bases between them. Germline lookup yields CDR1 GEAIGNYY and CDR2 EKD. This CDR3 region has 13 residues. CDR3 sequence reads: CACDTGVTAQLFF. As DNA, the CDR3 is TGTGCCTGTGACACCGGGGTGACAGCACAACTCTTCTTT.

This clone showed up just a few times. The protein TCRdb gives is from a much larger clone and does not agree with this DNA's translation at residue 5, likely a read error; the protein shown here comes from the DNA. The chain links TRDV2 to TRDJ2; D ambiguous. Trimming left V 2 bases short and J 3 bases short, with 6 bases between. Germline CDR1 GEAIGNYY, CDR2 EKD. CDR3 length: 13 residues. The CDR3 DNA sequence: TGTGCCTGTGACATCGGAGTGACAGCACAACTCTTCTTT. This codes for CACDIGVTAQLFF.

V and J are TRDV1 and TRDJ1; TRDD3 matches at 7 bases. The germline gives CDR1 TSWWSYY, CDR2 QGS. The CDR3 runs 18 residues. V shed 3 bases and J 0 bases; nucleotides not matched to a gene: 13. The DNA of the CDR3 is TGTGCTCTTGGGGAGCCTACTAGCTGGGGGTTATACACCGATAAACTCATCTTT. Translating gives CALGEPTSWGLYTDKLIF.

In its sample, this clone was seen a few times. The called J gene is TRDJ1, whereas the V gene has no call; the D segment call TRDD3 is taken from the table without a DNA check. This CDR3 is 18 amino acids long. The CDR3 nucleotides read TGTGCCTCCCTAGGGTGGTGGGGGATACGCGTATTTAGGAATAAACTCATCTTT. It yields the protein CASLGWWGIRVFRNKLIF.

This clone was picked up many times. A read error is likely here: a far larger clone is one base away. Other DNA sequences in this specimen translate into the identical CDR3. V usage is TRDV1 and J usage is TRDJ1; 9 bases are a match to TRDD3. The CDR3 covers 24 residues. Per the germline V gene, CDR1 is TSWWSYY and CDR2 is QGS. CDR3 bases: TGCGCTCTTGGGGAACTGAGGTTCCTCTACTTTGGAGTACTGGGGGACCAGCACACCGATAAACTCATCTTT. Protein product: CALGELRFLYFGVLGDQHTDKLIF.

This clone was picked up a small number of times. A read error likely explains why the TCRdb protein, taken from a much larger clone, differs from this DNA's translation at residue 4; the protein shown is translated from the DNA. The chain couples TRDV2 to TRDJ1, with TRDD3 matching 9 bases. This CDR3 spans 19 amino acids. Germline V gene lookup returns CDR1 GEAIGNYY and CDR2 EKD. CDR3 bases: TGTGCCTGTGGCACCGCAGGAGGGAGACTGGGGGACCAGACCGATAAACTCATCTTT. Its translation is CACGTAGGRLGDQTDKLIF.

This clone was seen more than once but under ten times. A read error likely explains why the TCRdb protein, taken from a much larger clone, differs from this DNA's translation at residue 13; the protein shown is translated from the DNA. The same CDR3 also results from other DNA sequences found in this sample. The chain recombines TRDV2 with TRDJ1; 12 nucleotides align to TRDD3. V shed 3 bases, J shed 5 bases, and the junction held 15 bases outside the gene matches. This CDR3 is 18 amino acids long. CDR1 and CDR2 from the germline V gene are GEAIGNYY and EKD. Written as DNA, the CDR3 is TGTGCCTGTGACTTTATACTGGGGGATACTAGCTACGCTGATAAACTCATCTTT. It yields the protein CACDFILGDTSYADKLIF.

This clone was picked up a small number of times. A read error is the likely source, as a far larger clone sits one nucleotide away. This CDR3 is also generated by other DNA sequences in the sample. The chain couples TRDV2 to TRDJ3; 7 bases map to TRDD3. J was trimmed by 1 base and V by 1 base; bases with no gene match: 9. Germline V gene sequence: CDR1 GEAIGNYY, CDR2 EKD. There are 19 residues in the CDR3. The CDR3 loop reads CACDTLGDKESWDTRQMFF. The CDR3, as DNA: TGTGCCTGTGACACTCTAGGGGATAAGGAGTCCTGGGACACCCGACAGATGTTTTTC.

This clone was counted between two and nine times. Since a far larger clone is one base different, this is likely a read error. The chain is built from TRDV3 and TRDJ1, with TRDD2 as a possible D gene (5 bases). This CDR3 has 17 residues. With 2 bases removed from V and 7 bases from J, the gap between germline ends came to 29 bases. Germline CDR1 is TVYSNPD and CDR2 is GDNSRS (reference sequence). CDR3 DNA: TGTGCCTTTCAGCCTCCCTACGGAGTCTATGGACGGGTTAAACTCATCTTT. Protein: CAFQPPYGVYGRVKLIF.

This clone has just a few counts. The protein recorded in TCRdb matches a much larger clone and deviates from this DNA's translation at residue 5, suggesting a read error; the protein here is obtained by translating the DNA. This rearrangement joins TRDV2 to TRDJ2; unclear D gene. The CDR3 has 15 residues. V gave up 3 bases and J gave up 2 bases, with 12 bases separating them. Germline values: CDR1 GEAIGNYY, CDR2 EKD. The CDR3 protein is CACDSVESLTAQLFF. The CDR3 DNA reads TGTGCCTGTGACTCCGTTGAATCCTTGACAGCACAACTCTTCTTT.